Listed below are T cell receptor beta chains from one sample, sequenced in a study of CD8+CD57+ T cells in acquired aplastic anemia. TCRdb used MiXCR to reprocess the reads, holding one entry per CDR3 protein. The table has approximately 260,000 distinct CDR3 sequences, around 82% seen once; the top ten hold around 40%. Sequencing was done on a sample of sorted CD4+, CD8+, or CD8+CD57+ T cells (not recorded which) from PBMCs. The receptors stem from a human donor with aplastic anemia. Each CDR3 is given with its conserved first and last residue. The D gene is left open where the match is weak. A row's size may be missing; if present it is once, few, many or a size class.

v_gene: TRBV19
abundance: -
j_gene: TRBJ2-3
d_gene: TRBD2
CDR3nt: TGTGCCAGTAGTATGTATGAGCGGGGGGGCCGTATGGATACGCAGTATTTT
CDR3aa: CASSMYERGGRMDTQYF

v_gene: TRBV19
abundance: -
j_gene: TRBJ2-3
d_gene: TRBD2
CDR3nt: TGTGCCAGTAGTTTAGCTAGCGGTGCCTACACGGAGCAGTTT
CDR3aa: CASSLASGAYTEQF

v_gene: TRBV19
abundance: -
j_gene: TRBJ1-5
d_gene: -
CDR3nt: TGTGCCAGCAGTATGGGCGGTAGCAATCGGGACCAGCATTTT
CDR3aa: CASSMGGSNRDQHF

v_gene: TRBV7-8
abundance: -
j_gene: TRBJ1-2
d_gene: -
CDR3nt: TGTGCCAGCAGCTTTCATCCAGACGTAACATCTGGTTCCACCTTC
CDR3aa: CASSFHPDVTSGSTF

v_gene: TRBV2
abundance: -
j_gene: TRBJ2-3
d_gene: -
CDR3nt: TGTGCCAGCAGTGGGGTGTCAGGGACGCAGTATTTT
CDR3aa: CASSGVSGTQYF

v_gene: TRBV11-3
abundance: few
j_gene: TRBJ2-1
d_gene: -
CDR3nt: TGTGCCAGCAGTTTTGGTCGGATCCATGAGCAGTTCTTC
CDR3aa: CASSFGRIHEQFF

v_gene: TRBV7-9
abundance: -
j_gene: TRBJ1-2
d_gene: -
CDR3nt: TGTGCCAGCCGCGGGGATAGGGAGAGGCTCTACTACGGCTACACCTTC
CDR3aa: CASRGDRERLYYGYTF

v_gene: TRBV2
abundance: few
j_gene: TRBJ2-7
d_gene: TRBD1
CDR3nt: TGTGCCAGCGCGTATCGGGGTAGGACAGGGCCCGAGCAGTACTTC
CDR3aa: CASAYRGRTGPEQYF

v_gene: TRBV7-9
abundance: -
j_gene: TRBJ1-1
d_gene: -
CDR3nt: -
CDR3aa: CASSSPGTQYFEPFF

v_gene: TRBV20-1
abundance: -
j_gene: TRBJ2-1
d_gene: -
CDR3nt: TGCAGTGCTACCCTCGGGGGTAGCACGTACAATGAGCAGTTCTTC
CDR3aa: CSATLGGSTYNEQFF

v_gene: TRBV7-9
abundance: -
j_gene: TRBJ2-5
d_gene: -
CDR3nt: TGTGCCAGCAGCTTGGCTCCTGACACAGTGTACCAAGAGACCCAGTACTTC
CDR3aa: CASSLAPDTVYQETQYF

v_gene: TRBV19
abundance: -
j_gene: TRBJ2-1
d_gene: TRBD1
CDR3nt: TGTGCCAGTAGTAGCAACGGACAGGGGGCCTTTAATGAGCAGTTCTTC
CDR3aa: CASSSNGQGAFNEQFF

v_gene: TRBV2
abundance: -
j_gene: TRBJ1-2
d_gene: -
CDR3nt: TGTGCCAGCGGCCACGGCGTTGCAGGTGGCCACACCTTC
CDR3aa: CASGHGVAGGHTF

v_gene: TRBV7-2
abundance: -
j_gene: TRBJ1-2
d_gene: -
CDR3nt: TGTGCCAGCAGCTGTGATGGAGGCGCAACCTATCTTTACACCTTC
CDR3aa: CASSCDGGATYLYTF

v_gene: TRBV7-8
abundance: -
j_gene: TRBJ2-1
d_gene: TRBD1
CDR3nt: TGTGCCAGCACGTGGACAGGGGGCGCCGAGCAGTACTTCCAGTTCTTC
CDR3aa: CASTWTGGAEQYFQFF

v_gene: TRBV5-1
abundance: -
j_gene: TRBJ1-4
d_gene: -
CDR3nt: TGCGCCAGCAGCTTGAGACGACAAGATGAAAAACTGTTTTTT
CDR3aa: CASSLRRQDEKLFF

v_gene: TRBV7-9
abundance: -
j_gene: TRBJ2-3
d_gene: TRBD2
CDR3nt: TGTGCCAGCAGCAAGGCGGGGGGTCGGGCACCCCACCACTTT
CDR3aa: CASSKAGGRAPHHF

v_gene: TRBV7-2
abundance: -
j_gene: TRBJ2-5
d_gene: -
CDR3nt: TGTGCCAGCAGTCCCGGGCCGGTGGTGGAGACCCAGTACTTC
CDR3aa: CASSPGPVVETQYF

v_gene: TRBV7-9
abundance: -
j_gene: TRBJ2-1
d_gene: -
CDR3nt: TGTGCCAGCAGCAGGGCCGTAGCGGCCTACATACAACAGTTCTTC
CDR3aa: CASSRAVAAYIQQFF

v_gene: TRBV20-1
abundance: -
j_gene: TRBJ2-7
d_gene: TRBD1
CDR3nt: TGCAGTCACTCGGGGACAGGCTACGAGCAGTACTTC
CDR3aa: CSHSGTGYEQYF

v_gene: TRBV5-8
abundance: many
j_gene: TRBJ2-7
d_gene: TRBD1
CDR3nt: TGTGCCAGCAGCTTGATTGGGACAGGGGTCTCCTACGAGCAGTACTTC
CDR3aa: CASSLIGTGVSYEQYF

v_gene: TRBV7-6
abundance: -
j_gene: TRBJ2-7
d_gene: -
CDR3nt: TGTGCCAGCAGCCCCGGGGGCTCCTACGAGCAGTACTTC
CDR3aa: CASSPGGSYEQYF

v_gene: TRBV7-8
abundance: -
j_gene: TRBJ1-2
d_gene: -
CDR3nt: TGTGCCAGCAGCTTAGCGGGAGGTCCCGATAACCAGTATTACACCTTC
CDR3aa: CASSLAGGPDNQYYTF

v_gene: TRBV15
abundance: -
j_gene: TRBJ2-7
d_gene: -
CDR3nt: TGTGCCTCCTGGGCTCGGGGCCTAGCCTACGAGCAGTACTTC
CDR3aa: CASWARGLAYEQYF

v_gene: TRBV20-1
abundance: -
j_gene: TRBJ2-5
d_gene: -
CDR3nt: TGCAGTGCTATCGGGGGCAGAGCCATGAGGGGAGAGACCCAGTACTTC
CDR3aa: CSAIGGRAMRGETQYF

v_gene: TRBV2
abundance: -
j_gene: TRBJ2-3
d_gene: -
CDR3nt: TGTGCCAGCAGTATACCCCGGGACGCTAGCACAGATACGCAGTATTTT
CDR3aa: CASSIPRDASTDTQYF

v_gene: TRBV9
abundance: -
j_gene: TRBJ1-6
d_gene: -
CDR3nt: TGTGCCAGCAGCGTAGGGGTCTCGAGAAATCAGCTCCACTTT
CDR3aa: CASSVGVSRNQLHF

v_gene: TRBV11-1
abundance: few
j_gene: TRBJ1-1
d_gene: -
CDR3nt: TGTGCCAGCAGCCCCCGGGACCGACTAACTGAAGCTTTCTTT
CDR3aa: CASSPRDRLTEAFF

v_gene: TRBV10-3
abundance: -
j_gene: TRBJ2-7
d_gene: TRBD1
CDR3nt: TGTGCCATCAGTGAGGGACAGGGGGGGTACGAGCAGTACTTC
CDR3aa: CAISEGQGGYEQYF

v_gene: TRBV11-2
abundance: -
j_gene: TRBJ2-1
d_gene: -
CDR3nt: TGTGCCAGCTGCTTAGATCTGCCGTACAATGAGCAGTTCTTC
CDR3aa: CASCLDLPYNEQFF

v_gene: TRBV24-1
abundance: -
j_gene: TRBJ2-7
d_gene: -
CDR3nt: TGTGCCACCAGTGATCAAGAGTTATCAAGCGAGCAGTACTTC
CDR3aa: CATSDQELSSEQYF

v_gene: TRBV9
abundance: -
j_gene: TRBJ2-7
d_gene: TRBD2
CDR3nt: TGTGCCAGCAGCGCCGACAGCGGGACCTACGAGCAGTACTTC
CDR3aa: CASSADSGTYEQYF

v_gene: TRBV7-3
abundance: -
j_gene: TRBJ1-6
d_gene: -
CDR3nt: TGTGCCAGCAGCTTAAACACCAATTCACCCCTCCACTTT
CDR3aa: CASSLNTNSPLHF

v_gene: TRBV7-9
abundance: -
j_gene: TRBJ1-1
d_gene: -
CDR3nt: TGTGCCAGCAGTGTCGGACGGAACACTGAAGCTTTCTTT
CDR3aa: CASSVGRNTEAFF

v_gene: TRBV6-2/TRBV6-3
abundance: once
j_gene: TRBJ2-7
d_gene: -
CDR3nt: TGTGCCAGCAGTACCACACAACGCTCCTACGAGCAGTACTTC
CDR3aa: CASSTTQRSYEQYF

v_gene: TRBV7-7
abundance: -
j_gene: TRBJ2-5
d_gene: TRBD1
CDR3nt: TGTGCCAGCAGCGCTCTGCGAATGGAAGGGGGCAGGGAGACCCAGTACTTC
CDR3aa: CASSALRMEGGRETQYF

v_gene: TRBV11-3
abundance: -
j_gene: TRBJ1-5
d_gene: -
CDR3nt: TGTGCCAGCAGCTTAGAAGGGACACAGCCCCAGCATTTT
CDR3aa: CASSLEGTQPQHF

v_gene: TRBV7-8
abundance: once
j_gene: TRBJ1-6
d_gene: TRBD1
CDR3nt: TGTGCCAGCAGCTTTCATCCAGACGGGACAGCTTCTCCCCTCCACTTT
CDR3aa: CASSFHPDGTASPLHF

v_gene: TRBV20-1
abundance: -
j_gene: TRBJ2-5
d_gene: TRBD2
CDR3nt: TGCAGTGGTCTGGGTTTGACTAGCGGGGGCAGTGGAGAGACCCAGTACTTC
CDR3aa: CSGLGLTSGGSGETQYF

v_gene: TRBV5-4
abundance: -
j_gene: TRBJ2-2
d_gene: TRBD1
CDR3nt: TGTGCCAGCAGCGGACAGGGGGACGGGAACACCGGGGAGCTGTTTTTT
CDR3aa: CASSGQGDGNTGELFF

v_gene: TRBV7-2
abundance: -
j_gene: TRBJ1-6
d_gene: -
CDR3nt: TGTGCCAGCAGCGCAGGTTGTGGGTCGTCCCTCCACTTT
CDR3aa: CASSAGCGSSLHF

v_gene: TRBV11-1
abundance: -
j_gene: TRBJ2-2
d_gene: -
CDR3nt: TGTGCCAGCAGCTTGGTGGGAGGCGCAAACACCGGGGAGCTGTTTTTT
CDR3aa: CASSLVGGANTGELFF

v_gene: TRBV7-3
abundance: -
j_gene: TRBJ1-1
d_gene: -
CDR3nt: TGTGCCAGCAGCTCTTCCCTGGTGGGACTAGCTGGAGGCTTCTTT
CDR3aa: CASSSSLVGLAGGFF

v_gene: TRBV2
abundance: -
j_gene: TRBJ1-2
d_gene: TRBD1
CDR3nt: TGTGCCAGCAGCGAAGATCTAGCAGGGGGGTACTATGGCTACACCTTC
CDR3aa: CASSEDLAGGYYGYTF

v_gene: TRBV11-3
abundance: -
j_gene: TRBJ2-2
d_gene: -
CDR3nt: TGTGCCAGCAGCGGTGGAGGGCAAGACACCGGGGAGCTGTTTTTT
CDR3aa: CASSGGGQDTGELFF

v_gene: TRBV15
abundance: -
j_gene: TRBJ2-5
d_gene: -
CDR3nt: TGTGCCACCAGCAGAGACACAGAACTAGAGACCCAGTACTTC
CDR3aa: CATSRDTELETQYF